Listed here is a single T cell receptor (beta chain). Germline loops: CDR1 SGHKS, CDR2 YYEKEE (reference sequence). V lost 4 bases and J lost 0; bases outside the gene matches: 10. This CDR3 region has 19 residues. Repertoires were generated with immunoSEQ multiplex PCR, while TCRdb's copy carries only in-frame clones and drops some. The sample lists tens of thousands of clones; 70% to 80% were seen once. The record originates from a study of blood T cell repertoires in COVID-19. The chain is built from TRBV5-5 and TRBJ2-1; TRBD2 agrees at 13 bases. Sequences were obtained from peripheral blood. This clonotype was obtained from a human donor in a cohort sampled during active COVID-19. CDR3 region: CASSPRLAGGVSSYNEQFF. The CDR3 DNA sequence: TGTGCCAGCAGCCCCCGACTAGCGGGAGGCGTGAGCTCCTACAATGAGCAGTTCTTC.